A single sample gave rise to the 20 T cell receptor beta chains below, sequenced in a study of shared clonotypes between healthy human individuals. The repertoire was sequenced with immunoSEQ multiplex PCR; TCRdb's copy has only in-frame clones and lacks some. This repertoire shows around 580,000 clones, 98% found once; its top ten account for 0.25% to 0.35%. CD8 cells classed as naive were CD45RO-negative and positively selected for CCR7, excluding terminally differentiated effector memory CD45RA+ cells. The sequenced sample consisted of naive CD8+ T cells sorted from blood. These TCRs come from a man younger than 45 in good health.

J is TRBJ2-2 and V is TRBV9, with D uncertain. The CDR3 is 13 residues long. The germline gives CDR1 SGDLS, CDR2 YYNGEE. The germline V and J ends were trimmed by 7 bases and 0 bases, with 7 bases remaining between them. The CDR3 spells CASSDPNTGELFF. The CDR3, as DNA: TGTGCCAGCTCCGACCCGAACACCGGGGAGCTGTTTTTT.

In this sample, this clone turned up once. The chain carries TRBV29-1 and TRBJ2-7, with TRBD2 matching over 8 bases. The CDR3 is made up of 11 amino acids. Looked up from germline, CDR1 is SQVTM and CDR2 is ANQGSEA. V was clipped by 6 bases and J by 6 bases; unmatched bases: 4. The CDR3 reads CSVVGTSEQYF. As DNA, the CDR3 is TGCAGCGTGGTTGGGACTAGCGAGCAGTACTTC.

This chain connects TRBV9 to TRBJ1-1; D unresolved. This CDR3 has 14 amino acids. V was cut by 0 bases and J by 5 bases, with 11 bases left in between. The germline CDR1 and CDR2 sequences are SGDLS and YYNGEE. The DNA for the CDR3 is TGTGCCAGCAGCGTAGATACGGGAGGGACTGAAGCTTTCTTT. Encoded protein: CASSVDTGGTEAFF.

V and J are TRBV6-5 and TRBJ2-7, with D possibly being TRBD1 (6 bases). The CDR3 is 12 amino acids. With 4 bases removed from V and 5 bases from J, the gap between germline ends came to 9 bases. Germline CDR1 reads MNHEY; CDR2 reads SVGAGI. The CDR3: CASSSYRDEQYF. The CDR3 DNA reads TGTGCCAGCAGTTCTTACAGGGACGAGCAGTACTTC.

This clone was detected only once. The V call is TRBV10-1, the J call TRBJ1-4; D not resolved. The germline CDR1 and CDR2 sequences are WNHNN and SYGVQD (reference sequence). The CDR3 covers 10 residues. Trimming stripped 9 bases from V and 8 bases from J, with 7 bases between. The CDR3 reads CARLGEKLFF. In DNA form, the CDR3 reads TGCGCCAGATTAGGGGAAAAACTGTTTTTT.

The J gene is TRBJ2-7, the V gene TRBV14; D is possibly TRBD1 (6 bases). The germline V and J ends were trimmed by 1 base and 0 bases, with 10 bases remaining between them. The CDR3 loop spans 15 amino acids. Germline values: CDR1 SGHDN, CDR2 FVKESK. CDR3 in DNA: TGTGCCAGCAGCCAAGGAACAGGGAGCTCCTACGAGCAGTACTTC. Its translation: CASSQGTGSSYEQYF.

The chain recombines TRBV27 with TRBJ1-1, with D unclear. Deletions cut 5 bases from V and 0 bases from J, with 10 bases between. Germline assignment: CDR1 MNHEY and CDR2 SMNVEV (reference sequence). The CDR3 runs to 14 residues. The CDR3 spells CASSPGRMNTEAFF. CDR3 DNA sequence: TGTGCCAGCAGTCCCGGTCGGATGAACACTGAAGCTTTCTTT.

This chain uses TRBV11-2 with TRBJ1-1, with D uncertain. Deletions cut 6 bases from V and 10 bases from J, with 9 bases between. The V gene's germline CDR1 is SGHAT and CDR2 FQNNGV. This CDR3 has 10 amino acids. The DNA for the CDR3 is TGTGCCAGCAGTAGTATAGGAGCTTTCTTT. The encoded protein is CASSSIGAFF.

The rearrangement links TRBV7-8 to TRBJ2-7; D is undetermined. The CDR3 contains 15 residues. Per the germline V gene, CDR1 is SGHVS and CDR2 is FQNEAQ. The V end was cut by 0 bases, the J end by 1 base, with 10 bases between. The CDR3 loop is CASSLAGTPSYEQYF. CDR3 sequence (DNA): TGTGCCAGCAGCTTAGCCGGCACTCCGTCCTACGAGCAGTACTTC.

The chain carries TRBV16 and TRBJ2-6; 10 nucleotides align to TRBD1. V lost 1 base to trimming and J lost 0 bases; unmatched junction nucleotides: 0. CDR1 is KGHSY and CDR2 is FQNENV in the germline V gene. The CDR3 is 17 amino acids. CDR3 amino acids: CASSQWTGGSGANVLTF. In DNA, the CDR3 is TGTGCCAGCAGCCAATGGACAGGGGGCTCTGGGGCCAACGTCCTGACTTTC.

The chain has TRBV19 and TRBJ1-2; TRBD1 matches 7 bases. With V trimmed by 9 bases and J by 4 bases, 2 bases remained unmatched. CDR3 length equals 11 residues. Germline V gives CDR1 LNHDA, CDR2 SQIVND (reference sequence). The CDR3 is CASSGGYGYTF. CDR3 coding DNA: TGTGCCAGCTCAGGGGGCTATGGCTACACCTTC. The full variable domain, completed using reference TRBV19 and TRBJ1-2, is DGGITQSPKYLFRKEGQNVTLSCEQNLNHDAMYWYRQDPGQGLRLIYYSQIVNDFQKGDIAEGYSVSREKKESFPLTVTSAQKNPTAFYLCASSGGYGYTFGSGTRLTVV.

V gene TRBV7-8 combines with J gene TRBJ2-1; TRBD2 agrees at 8 bases. The germline V gene encodes CDR1 SGHVS and CDR2 FQNEAQ. The junction had 9 bases not matched to a gene; V was cut back by 4 bases and J by 7 bases. The CDR3 covers 15 residues. Written as DNA, the CDR3 is TGTGCCAGCAGCTCGGGGGGGGCGCTACAGAATGAGCAGTTCTTC. Its translation: CASSSGGALQNEQFF.

The chain recombines TRBV19 with TRBJ2-1; no clear D gene. The germline V gene has CDR1 LNHDA and CDR2 SQIVND (reference sequence). The V and J ends lost 6 bases and 6 bases respectively, with 9 bases between them. This CDR3 spans 12 amino acids. CDR3 sequence: CASSTWGNEQFF. In DNA, the CDR3 is TGTGCCAGTAGCACTTGGGGCAATGAGCAGTTCTTC.

This chain connects TRBV27 to TRBJ2-5; no clear D. The CDR3 has 11 residues. Trimming removed 6 bases from V and 4 bases from J, with 6 bases in between. Germline values: CDR1 MNHEY, CDR2 SMNVEV (reference sequence). The CDR3 here is CASSSPETQYF. The CDR3 region has the DNA TGTGCCAGCAGCAGTCCAGAGACCCAGTACTTC.

This chain connects TRBV4-1 to TRBJ2-5, with 9 positions matching TRBD2. CDR3 size: 15 residues. Germline V gives CDR1 MGHRA, CDR2 YSYEKL. The trim removed 1 base at V and 5 bases at J, leaving 5 bases unmatched. This chain's CDR3 is CASSQGGGAWETQYF. The CDR3 DNA sequence: TGCGCCAGCAGCCAAGGCGGGGGGGCTTGGGAGACCCAGTACTTC.

This clone was observed a single time. The chain uses TRBV11-3 and TRBJ2-5; tentative D call: TRBD2 (6 bases). Per the germline V gene, CDR1 is SGHNT and CDR2 is YENEEA. V was pared by 9 bases and J by 5 bases, with 13 bases between. The CDR3 is 12 amino acids. The CDR3 region is CASRGAGETQYF. CDR3 coding DNA: TGTGCCAGTCGCGGGGCGGGGGAGACCCAGTACTTC.

This chain connects TRBV11-2 to TRBJ2-7; 10 nucleotides line up with TRBD1. J was trimmed by 7 bases and V by 5 bases; bases with no gene match: 8. CDR1 is SGHAT, CDR2 FQNNGV, per germline. This CDR3 has 14 residues. CDR3 sequence (DNA): TGTGCCAGCAGCCCGAGGACAGGGGGTAGGGAGCAGTACTTC. This codes for CASSPRTGGREQYF.

Details on this clone: The sample contains more than one DNA sequence encoding this CDR3. The V call is TRBV20-1, the J call TRBJ1-1; D remains ambiguous. From germline, CDR1 is DFQATT and CDR2 SNEGSKA (reference sequence). Deletions cut 7 bases from V and 8 bases from J, with 5 bases between. The CDR3 consists of 8 residues. The CDR3 DNA is TGCAGTGACGGGGAAGCTTTCTTT. This gives the protein CSDGEAFF.

The chain carries TRBV15 and TRBJ2-2; D not certain. Germline CDR1 is LNHNV and CDR2 is YYDKDF (reference sequence). This CDR3 comprises 13 residues. V was shortened by 3 bases and J by 4 bases, with 6 bases between the two germline ends. CDR3 sequence: CATSSTATGELFF. The CDR3 region has the DNA TGTGCCACCAGCAGCACGGCCACCGGGGAGCTGTTTTTT.

The V gene is TRBV27, the J gene TRBJ2-1; D is unresolved. Trimming removed 3 bases at V and 0 bases at J, with 9 bases between. This CDR3 spans 15 amino acids. Germline assignment: CDR1 MNHEY and CDR2 SMNVEV (reference sequence). The CDR3 DNA reads TGTGCCAGCAGTTTTGGTGGGTACTCCTACAATGAGCAGTTCTTC. It translates to CASSFGGYSYNEQFF.